The 2 T cell receptor beta chains presented below share a single source sample, sequenced in a study of blood T cells in healthy people across ages. It was with a sample-barcoded 5' primer and a J-beta primer mix that a second PCR of roughly 7 to 12 cycles was run. TCRdb reprocessed the 5' RACE reads via MiXCR and lists one record per CDR3 protein. This table holds approximately 490,000 distinct CDR3 sequences, approximately 25% found once. This sample also appeared in a second study, on T cells of mothers and their children.

Sequences were obtained from blood. The receptors were gathered from a boy between 10 and 17 years old in good health.

The chain employs TRBV10-3 and TRBJ2-7, with 13 bases fitting TRBD2. Trimming at V came to 5 bases and at J to 2 bases, leaving 9 bases not matched to a gene. Germline V gene lookup returns CDR1 ENHRY and CDR2 SYGVKD. The CDR3 consists of 17 residues. CDR3 DNA: TGTGCCATCAGTCCCGTTTGGACTAGCGGGGGAACCTACGAGCAGTACTTC. It is translated as CAISPVWTSGGTYEQYF.

This clonotype was seen a handful of times. V and J are TRBV6-2 or TRBV6-3 and TRBJ1-2; D gene unclear. The V gene lost 6 bases and the J gene lost 3 bases, with 11 bases spanning the gap. This CDR3 is built from 13 residues. Germline CDR1 reads MNHEY; CDR2 reads SVGEGT. The DNA for the CDR3 is TGTGCCAGCAGACTATCCGGGTACTATGGCTACACCTTC. This gives the protein CASRLSGYYGYTF.